The entry that follows covers one T cell receptor (beta chain) sequence. Its antigen is as yet unknown. V was clipped by 3 bases and J by 7 bases, with 10 bases between them. CDR1 and CDR2 from the germline V gene are SNHLY and FYNNEI. CDR3 length: 13 residues. This sample was taken from a study of CD8+ T cells in alopecia areata. cDNA reverse transcribed from extracted RNA served as the sequencing template. Profiling relied on immunoSEQ multiplex PCR, and the TCRdb table lists in-frame clones only, not all of them. The data show about 220,000 clones, about 58% seen once. Overall study findings and caveats: Lesional scalp, especially alopecia totalis/universalis, showed higher clonality than normal scalp.

Treatment in this sample: oral pan-JAK inhibitor, 5-10 mg twice daily. The rearrangement uses TRBV2 and TRBJ2-1, with D possibly TRBD2 on 6 matching bases. The sequencing here drew on CD4+ T cells sorted from blood, taken at week 4, from a patient treated with tofacitinib. This receptor was obtained from a human donor with alopecia areata. The CDR3 DNA is TGTGCCAGCAGTGACAGAGGGAGGAATGAGCAGTTCTTC. Translating it yields CASSDRGRNEQFF.